The 21 T cell receptor beta chains below all came from one sample that was sequenced in a study of blood T cell repertoires in COVID-19. Repertoires were generated with immunoSEQ multiplex PCR, while TCRdb's copy carries only in-frame clones and drops some. The sample gives around 300,000 clones, about nine tenths of which show up once; less than 3% is in the top ten. Sequenced input: PBMCs or T cells enriched from blood (not recorded which). These receptors came from a woman in her forties or fifties who had recovered from COVID-19.

The chain is built from TRBV7-8 and TRBJ2-1, with D unresolved. Trimming left V 5 bases short and J 11 bases short, with 13 bases between. CDR1 and CDR2 from the germline V gene are SGHVS and FQNEAQ. The CDR3 has 12 amino acids. CDR3 sequence: CASSPLGSQQFF. DNA of the CDR3: TGTGCCAGCAGCCCCCTGGGCTCCCAGCAGTTCTTC.

This clone has just one count. The gene calls are TRBV2 and TRBJ2-1, with 12 bases identical to TRBD2. Germline V gene lookup returns CDR1 SNHLY and CDR2 FYNNEI. The CDR3 runs to 15 residues. With V trimmed by 8 bases and J by 4 bases, 6 bases remained unmatched. The CDR3 nucleotides read TGTGCCAGCGTTCAGACTAGCGGGAGATACAATGAGCAGTTCTTC. Its translation is CASVQTSGRYNEQFF.

This chain connects TRBV6-2 or TRBV6-3 to TRBJ2-6, with D maybe TRBD2 (5 bases). Trimming left V 5 bases short and J 13 bases short, with 15 bases between. The germline CDR1 and CDR2 sequences are MNHEY and SVGEGT. The CDR3 contains 13 residues. The CDR3 reads CASSPAGGGVLTF. The CDR3 DNA follows: TGTGCCAGCAGTCCCGCGGGTGGTGGGGTCCTGACTTTC.

This clone was observed a few times. The V and J genes are TRBV3-1 (or the pseudogene TRBV3-2) and TRBJ2-4; the match to TRBD2 covers 14 bases. V lost 4 bases, J lost 0 bases, and 5 bases stayed unmatched. In germline, CDR1 is LGHDT, CDR2 YNNKEL (reference sequence). This CDR3 spans 18 amino acids. The CDR3 reads CASSRGTSGGTAKNIQYF. The CDR3 DNA reads TGTGCCAGCAGCCGCGGGACTAGCGGGGGCACAGCCAAAAACATTCAGTACTTC.

This chain uses TRBV7-2 with TRBJ1-4; D is perhaps TRBD1 (6 bases). The CDR3 contains 13 residues. Germline loops: CDR1 SGHTA, CDR2 FQGNSA. Trimming stripped 2 bases from V and 8 bases from J, with 9 bases between. The CDR3 DNA is TGTGCCAGCAGCTTAAGGGGGAGCGAAAAACTGTTTTTT. Protein sequence: CASSLRGSEKLFF.

The V gene is TRBV18, the J gene TRBJ1-5, with D possibly being TRBD1 (6 bases). Trimming left V 3 bases short and J 7 bases short, with 16 bases between. The CDR3 is 15 amino acids. Looked up from germline, CDR1 is KGHSH and CDR2 is LQKENI. In DNA form, the CDR3 reads TGTGCCAGCTCACCGGGGGCAGCCGTCGGGCAGCCCCAGCATTTT. Protein: CASSPGAAVGQPQHF.

This chain uses TRBV28 with TRBJ1-2; D might be TRBD1 (5 bases). The ends were cut back, 8 bases at V and 1 base at J, with 11 bases in the middle. The CDR3 runs 13 residues. Germline CDR1 reads MDHEN; CDR2 reads SYDVKM. Here the CDR3 reads CASYDSLNYGYTF. CDR3 nucleotide sequence: TGTGCCAGCTACGACAGCCTTAACTATGGCTACACCTTC.

The rearrangement uses TRBV4-2 and TRBJ1-2; 9 bases fit TRBD1. The CDR3 consists of 19 residues. CDR1 and CDR2 (germline): LGHNA, YNFKEQ. V dropped 0 bases and J dropped 0; count of bases not matched to a gene: 11. The CDR3 nucleotides are TGTGCCAGCAGCCAAGATCCCCGGGACAGGGACGAAGCTAACTATGGCTACACCTTC. Translation: CASSQDPRDRDEANYGYTF.

This clone was observed once. The CDR3 DNA reads TGTGCCAGCAGCCAAGGACTAGCGGGAGCCAAAAACATTCAGTACTTC. This encodes CASSQGLAGAKNIQYF. The gene calls are TRBV3-1 (or the pseudogene TRBV3-2) and TRBJ2-4, with 10 positions matching TRBD2. Germline V CDR1 and CDR2: LGHDT, YNNKEL (reference sequence). The CDR3 runs to 16 residues. The V segment lost 1 base and the J segment 0 bases; nucleotides outside the gene matches: 0.

This clone was found once. V is TRBV6-5 and J is TRBJ2-1; no firm D call. Trimming removed 2 bases from V and 5 bases from J, with 13 bases in between. CDR3 length: 15 amino acids. CDR1 is MNHEY, CDR2 SVGAGI, per germline. Written as DNA, the CDR3 is TGTGCCAGCAGTTACAAGTCGAGGAATAACAATGAGCAGTTCTTC. This codes for CASSYKSRNNNEQFF.

This chain connects TRBV5-1 to TRBJ1-2; 8 nucleotides align to TRBD1. The germline gives CDR1 SGHRS, CDR2 YFSETQ. V shed 4 bases and J 7 bases; nucleotides not matched to a gene: 6. The CDR3 covers 13 residues. The CDR3 is CASSLRQGSGYTF. The CDR3 bases are TGCGCCAGCAGCCTGCGACAGGGGAGTGGCTACACCTTC.

In this sample, this clone turned up once. The genes are TRBV16 and TRBJ2-4; 9 bases align to TRBD2. After removal of 0 bases from V and 4 bases from J, the junction contained 1 base not matched to a gene. The CDR3 length is 15 residues. Germline V CDR1 and CDR2: KGHSY, FQNENV. The CDR3 reads CASSQSTSGKNIQYF. The CDR3 DNA follows: TGTGCCAGCAGCCAATCGACTAGCGGAAAAAACATTCAGTACTTC.

The chain has TRBV24-1 and TRBJ2-5; TRBD2 matches 14 bases. This CDR3 has 17 residues. Germline CDR1 is KGHDR and CDR2 is SFDVKD. Losses at the gene ends were 3 bases for V and 4 bases for J; bases not matched to a gene: 6. This chain's CDR3 is CATSDGTSGSSRETQYF. CDR3 nucleotides: TGTGCCACCAGTGATGGGACTAGCGGGAGTTCAAGAGAGACCCAGTACTTC.

J is TRBJ2-3 and V is TRBV7-3, with 9 bases fitting TRBD1. CDR3 length: 15 residues. Germline lookup yields CDR1 SGHTA and CDR2 FQGTGA. Trimming cost V 2 bases and J 7 bases; bases outside gene matches: 7. CDR3 nucleotides: TGTGCCAGCAGCTTATTCCGGGACAGGGTAAATACGCAGTATTTT. It translates to CASSLFRDRVNTQYF.

This chain links TRBV24-1 with TRBJ2-1, with 10 bases that match TRBD1. The CDR3 covers 16 residues. Germline trimming cut 4 bases from V and 4 bases from J; bases unmatched to any gene: 6. The germline V gene encodes CDR1 KGHDR and CDR2 SFDVKD. The CDR3 here is CATSEPLGQGYNEQFF. The CDR3 DNA follows: TGTGCCACCAGTGAGCCCCTGGGACAGGGGTACAATGAGCAGTTCTTC.

This chain connects TRBV5-4 to TRBJ2-2; a possible D gene is TRBD2 (6 bases). This CDR3 contains 13 residues. The V end lost 3 bases, the J end lost 7 bases, and 10 bases lay between the germline ends. Germline lookup yields CDR1 SGHNT and CDR2 YYREEE (reference sequence). The CDR3, as DNA: TGTGCCAGCAGCTGGGGACTGGTCGGGGAGCTGTTTTTT. The encoded protein is CASSWGLVGELFF.

The chain links TRBV3-1 (or the pseudogene TRBV3-2) to TRBJ2-1; TRBD2 aligns across 11 bases. The CDR3 length is 17 residues. With 0 bases clipped from V and 7 bases from J, the junction kept 8 bases outside the gene matches. Germline V CDR1 and CDR2: LGHDT, YNNKEL (reference sequence). The CDR3 DNA reads as TGTGCCAGCAGCCAAGATTTAATAGCGGGAGGGGAAAATGAGCAGTTCTTC. Amino acid sequence: CASSQDLIAGGENEQFF.

V and J are TRBV28 and TRBJ2-7; the D gene is possibly TRBD2 (6 bases). The CDR3 is made up of 17 amino acids. V was trimmed by 6 bases and J by 0 bases, leaving 21 bases between them. CDR1 and CDR2 from the germline V gene are MDHEN and SYDVKM. The CDR3 protein is CASRNPVAGTDSYEQYF. DNA of the CDR3: TGTGCCAGCAGGAACCCAGTGGCGGGGACCGACTCCTACGAGCAGTACTTC. Combining the CDR3 with reference TRBV28 and TRBJ2-7 gives the whole variable domain DVKVTQSSRYLVKRTGEKVFLECVQDMDHENMFWYRQDPGLGLRLIYFSYDVKMKEKGDIPEGYSVSREKKERFSLILESASTNQTSMYLCASRNPVAGTDSYEQYFGPGTRLTVT.

The V and J genes are TRBV6-5 and TRBJ1-1; D is ambiguous. Germline-derived CDR1 and CDR2 are MNHEY and SVGAGI. This CDR3 spans 14 amino acids. V gave up 2 bases and J gave up 0 bases, with 7 bases separating them. The DNA of the CDR3 is TGTGCCAGCAGTTACAAACAGCTGAACACTGAAGCTTTCTTT. Translated, it gives CASSYKQLNTEAFF.

The chain has TRBV5-1 and TRBJ1-5; TRBD1 aligns across 7 bases. Germline CDR1 SGHRS, CDR2 YFSETQ. The V gene end was trimmed by 1 base and the J gene end by 3 bases; junction bases not matched to a gene: 7. There are 16 residues in the CDR3. The CDR3 protein is CASSLPGQRYNQPQHF. The CDR3 bases are TGCGCCAGCAGCTTGCCGGGACAGCGATACAATCAGCCCCAGCATTTT.

This sequence joins TRBV18 and TRBJ1-2; a possible D gene is TRBD1 (5 bases). This CDR3 contains 14 residues. CDR1 is KGHSH, CDR2 LQKENI, per germline. The ends were cut back, 0 bases at V and 8 bases at J, with 13 bases in the middle. This CDR3 reads CASSPPSSGAGYTF. The CDR3 coding sequence is TGTGCCAGCTCACCACCGAGTAGTGGGGCCGGCTACACCTTC.